Below are 19 T cell receptor beta chains sequenced from a single sample in a study of blood T cell repertoires in COVID-19. The method was immunoSEQ multiplex PCR; TCRdb's version includes in-frame clones alone and lacks a portion of them. The data show fewer than 350,000 clones, around 87% seen once. Specimen: PBMCs or T cells enriched from blood (not recorded which). All receptors derive from a woman aged 18-29 years with acute COVID-19.

The chain carries TRBV15 and TRBJ1-2; a possible D gene is TRBD1 (6 bases). This CDR3 spans 13 amino acids. CDR1 is LNHNV and CDR2 is YYDKDF in the germline V gene (reference sequence). The ends were cut back, 6 bases at V and 5 bases at J, with 13 bases in the middle. The CDR3 DNA reads as TGTGCCACCAGGGGCAGGGGCGAGTATGGCTACACCTTC. This translates into CATRGRGEYGYTF.

This chain links TRBV5-1 with TRBJ2-1; 10 bases map to TRBD2. This CDR3 has 15 residues. Looked up from germline, CDR1 is SGHRS and CDR2 is YFSETQ. J gave up 0 bases and V 6 bases, and 3 bases lay outside the gene matches. CDR3 DNA sequence: TGCGCCAGCAACGTAGCGGGAGGCTCCTACAATGAGCAGTTCTTC. The encoded protein is CASNVAGGSYNEQFF.

This chain joins TRBV10-3 and TRBJ1-1; 8 positions match TRBD1. Germline values: CDR1 ENHRY, CDR2 SYGVKD. The CDR3 covers 13 residues. Losses at the gene ends were 2 bases for V and 9 bases for J; bases not matched to a gene: 5. The CDR3 reads CAISEGGQEKAFF. The CDR3 nucleotides are TGTGCCATCAGTGAGGGGGGACAGGAGAAAGCTTTCTTT.

The V call is TRBV28, the J call TRBJ1-6; D is perhaps TRBD1 (5 bases). Trimming cost V 6 bases and J 2 bases, with 11 bases left between them. CDR3 length: 15 amino acids. The V gene's germline CDR1 is MDHEN and CDR2 SYDVKM. In DNA form, the CDR3 reads TGTGCCAGCAGGATTCCGGGGGCCTATAATTCACCCCTCCACTTT. This encodes CASRIPGAYNSPLHF.

J is TRBJ2-1 and V is TRBV12-3 or TRBV12-4, with D hard to call. Trimming removed 3 bases from V and 6 bases from J, with 9 bases in between. CDR3 length equals 13 residues. CDR3 sequence (DNA): TGTGCCAGCAGTTTCGTTTCCGTCAATGAGCAGTTCTTC. Residues: CASSFVSVNEQFF.

The V and J genes are TRBV7-9 and TRBJ2-1, with D perhaps TRBD2 (6 bases). This CDR3 comprises 15 residues. Germline CDR1 SEHNR, CDR2 FQNEAQ (reference sequence). V lost 2 bases and J 4 bases, leaving 12 bases between the germline ends. The CDR3 protein is CASSLWGDDYNEQFF. The CDR3 region has the DNA TGTGCCAGCAGCTTATGGGGGGACGATTACAATGAGCAGTTCTTC.

The chain carries TRBV21-1 and TRBJ2-5; the table's TRBD2 call for D was not verified on the DNA. TRBV21-1 is given as a pseudogene. The CDR3 length is 18 residues. Written as DNA, the CDR3 is TGTGCCAGCAGCAAAGCGCTCGGACTAGCGGGAAGAGGGGAGACCCAGTACTTC. It encodes CASSKALGLAGRGETQYF.

In this sample, this clone turned up once. The J gene is TRBJ1-6, the V gene TRBV30, with TRBD1 matching over 8 bases. The trim removed 3 bases at V and 6 bases at J, leaving 10 bases unmatched. CDR3 length: 16 amino acids. Per germline, CDR1 GTSNPN and CDR2 SVGIG (reference sequence). CDR3 sequence: CAWRDRQGLFNSPLHF. CDR3 in DNA: TGTGCCTGGAGGGACCGACAGGGGCTGTTTAATTCACCCCTCCACTTT. The whole variable domain, filled in from reference TRBV30 and TRBJ1-6, reads SQTIHQWPATLVQPVGSPLSLECTVEGTSNPNLYWYRQAAGRGLQLLFYSVGIGQISSEVPQNLSASRPQDRQFILSSKKLLLSDSGFYLCAWRDRQGLFNSPLHFGNGTRLTVT.

V is TRBV18 and J is TRBJ2-1; 7 bases match TRBD1. Per the germline V gene, CDR1 is KGHSH and CDR2 is LQKENI. Unmatched junction bases numbered 6, after V lost 3 bases and J lost 4 bases. The CDR3 consists of 15 residues. The CDR3 is CASSPLGTEYNEQFF. The CDR3 DNA sequence: TGTGCCAGCTCACCCCTAGGGACAGAGTACAATGAGCAGTTCTTC.

The J gene is TRBJ2-1, the V gene TRBV29-1; 9 positions agree with TRBD1. Trimming removed 2 bases from V and 4 bases from J; junction bases left unmatched: 6. This CDR3 comprises 15 residues. Germline V gene data show CDR1 as SQVTM and CDR2 as ANQGSEA. The CDR3 loop is CSVEWDRDLYNEQFF. As DNA, the CDR3 is TGCAGCGTTGAATGGGACAGGGACCTTTACAATGAGCAGTTCTTC.

The chain carries TRBV19 and TRBJ2-3; TRBD2 is a possible D gene (5 bases). V lost 3 bases, J lost 4 bases, and 17 bases lay in between. Germline V CDR1 and CDR2: LNHDA, SQIVND (reference sequence). The CDR3 spans 16 residues. CDR3 coding DNA: TGTGCCAGTAGTATTGTAGGAGGCCTCGGATCAGATACGCAGTATTTT. Amino acids: CASSIVGGLGSDTQYF.

Points on this clone: Distinct nucleotide sequences in the sample also encode this CDR3. The rearrangement uses TRBV4-2 and TRBJ2-1; TRBD2 agrees at 10 bases. The length of the CDR3 is 17 residues. The V gene end was trimmed by 0 bases and the J gene end by 0 bases; junction bases not matched to a gene: 2. Germline loops: CDR1 LGHNA, CDR2 YNFKEQ. This CDR3 reads CASSQEPSGSSYNEQFF. CDR3 bases: TGTGCCAGCAGCCAAGAACCTAGCGGGAGCTCCTACAATGAGCAGTTCTTC.

A remark on this clone: Other DNA sequences of this sample code for an identical CDR3. V and J are TRBV4-3 and TRBJ2-1, with 9 bases that match TRBD1. The CDR3 totals 15 residues. Unmatched junction bases numbered 4, after V lost 4 bases and J lost 3 bases. CDR1 LGHNA and CDR2 YSLEER come from the germline V gene. CDR3 coding DNA: TGCGCCAGCAGCCTCGGGACAGGGATCTACAATGAGCAGTTCTTC. It codes for CASSLGTGIYNEQFF.

This clone was detected only a few times. The rearrangement joins TRBV3-1 (or the pseudogene TRBV3-2) to TRBJ2-1; maybe TRBD1 (5 bases). This CDR3 contains 16 residues. The V gene lost 1 base and the J gene lost 8 bases, with 18 bases spanning the gap. Germline-derived CDR1 and CDR2 are LGHDT and YNNKEL (reference sequence). The CDR3: CASSQGTRQPWDEQFF. The CDR3 DNA sequence: TGTGCCAGCAGCCAAGGGACCAGACAGCCGTGGGATGAGCAGTTCTTC.

This clone was counted a few times. The rearrangement links TRBV18 to TRBJ1-1; no clear D gene. Germline CDR1 KGHSH, CDR2 LQKENI. This CDR3 is built from 14 residues. The V end was cut by 2 bases, the J end by 1 base, with 8 bases between. In nucleotides, the CDR3 is TGTGCCAGCTCACCAGGGCGACAGAACACTGAAGCTTTCTTT. Translation gives CASSPGRQNTEAFF.

The rearrangement links TRBV28 to TRBJ1-5; TRBD1 matches at 7 bases. Per the germline V gene, CDR1 is MDHEN and CDR2 is SYDVKM. The CDR3 has 14 residues. With 8 bases clipped from V and 9 bases from J, the junction kept 13 bases outside the gene matches. The DNA of the CDR3 is TGTGCCAGCCGCGAGTCAGGGGGGTCGTCGCCCCAGCATTTT. Translation: CASRESGGSSPQHF.

A single count supports this clone. The chain couples TRBV27 to TRBJ2-7; TRBD2 aligns across 7 bases. This CDR3 spans 16 amino acids. Per the germline V gene, CDR1 is MNHEY and CDR2 is SMNVEV (reference sequence). Losses at the gene ends were 5 bases for V and 5 bases for J; bases not matched to a gene: 15. The CDR3, as DNA: TGTGCCAGCAGTCCCTTCGGTGGCGGGAGTCTCAACGAGCAGTACTTC. The encoded protein is CASSPFGGGSLNEQYF.

The CDR3 coding sequence is TGTGCCAGCAGCTTAACTAGAACAAGCTCCTACGAGCAGTACTTC. Protein sequence: CASSLTRTSSYEQYF. The V gene is TRBV7-2, the J gene TRBJ2-7; D is perhaps TRBD2 (5 bases). The CDR3 contains 15 residues. The V end was cut by 2 bases, the J end by 0 bases, with 11 bases between. In germline, CDR1 is SGHTA, CDR2 FQGNSA.

This clone turned up a few times. The chain joins TRBV20-1 to TRBJ2-7, with D perhaps matching TRBD1 (6 bases). CDR3 length: 16 amino acids. From germline, CDR1 is DFQATT and CDR2 SNEGSKA (reference sequence). V was trimmed by 3 bases and J by 3 bases, leaving 21 bases between them. The CDR3 region has the DNA TGCAGTGCTAGTTTCCAGCGTGGACAGAGCCTCTACGAGCAGTACTTC. Amino acids: CSASFQRGQSLYEQYF.